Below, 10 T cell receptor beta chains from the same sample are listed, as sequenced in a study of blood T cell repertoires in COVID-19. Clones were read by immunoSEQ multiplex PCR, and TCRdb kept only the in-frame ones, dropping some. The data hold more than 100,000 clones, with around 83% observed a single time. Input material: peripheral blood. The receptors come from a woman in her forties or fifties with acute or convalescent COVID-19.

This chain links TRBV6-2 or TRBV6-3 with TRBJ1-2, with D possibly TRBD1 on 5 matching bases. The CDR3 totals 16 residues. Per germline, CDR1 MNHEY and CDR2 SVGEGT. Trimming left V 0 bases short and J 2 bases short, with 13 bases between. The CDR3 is CASSYSKGKMNYGYTF. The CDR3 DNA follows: TGTGCCAGCAGTTACTCTAAGGGGAAGATGAACTATGGCTACACCTTC.

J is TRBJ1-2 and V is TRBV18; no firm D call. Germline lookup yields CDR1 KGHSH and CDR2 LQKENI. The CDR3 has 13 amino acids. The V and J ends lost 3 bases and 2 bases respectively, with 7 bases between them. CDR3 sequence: CASSPDTNYGYTF. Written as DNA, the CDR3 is TGTGCCAGCTCACCTGACACCAACTATGGCTACACCTTC.

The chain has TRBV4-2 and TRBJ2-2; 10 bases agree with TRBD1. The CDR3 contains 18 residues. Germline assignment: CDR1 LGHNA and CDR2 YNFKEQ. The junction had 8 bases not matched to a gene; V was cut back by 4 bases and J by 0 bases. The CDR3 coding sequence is TGTGCCAGCAGCCCCGGGACAGGGGACTATTCGAACACCGGGGAGCTGTTTTTT. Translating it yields CASSPGTGDYSNTGELFF.

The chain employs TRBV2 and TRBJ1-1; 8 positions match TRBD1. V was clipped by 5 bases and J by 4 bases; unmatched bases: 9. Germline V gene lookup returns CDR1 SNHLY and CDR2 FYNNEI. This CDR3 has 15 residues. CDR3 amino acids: CASSNNRDRRTEAFF. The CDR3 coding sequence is TGTGCCAGCAGTAACAACCGGGACAGGCGCACTGAAGCTTTCTTT.

CDR3 region: CASSLETGNGYTF. The CDR3, as DNA: TGTGCCAGCAGCTTAGAGACAGGGAATGGCTACACCTTC. The chain has TRBV7-9 and TRBJ1-2; 7 bases align to TRBD1. Germline trimming cut 1 base from V and 6 bases from J; bases unmatched to any gene: 2. The CDR3 spans 13 residues. Per germline, CDR1 SEHNR and CDR2 FQNEAQ (reference sequence).

In nucleotides, the CDR3 is TGTGCCAGCAGATCCGGGGGGTTGAACACTGAAGCTTTCTTT. Translation gives CASRSGGLNTEAFF. The chain recombines TRBV6-5 with TRBJ1-1; maybe TRBD1 (5 bases). Trimming pared 6 bases from V and 0 bases from J, leaving 11 bases between. CDR3 size: 14 residues. CDR1 is MNHEY, CDR2 SVGAGI, per germline.

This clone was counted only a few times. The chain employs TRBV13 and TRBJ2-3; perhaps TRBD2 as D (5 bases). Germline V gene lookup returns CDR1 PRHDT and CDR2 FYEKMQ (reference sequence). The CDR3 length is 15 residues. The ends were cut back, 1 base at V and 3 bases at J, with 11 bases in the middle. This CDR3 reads CASSLEEGMTDTQYF. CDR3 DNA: TGTGCCAGCAGCTTAGAAGAGGGTATGACAGATACGCAGTATTTT.

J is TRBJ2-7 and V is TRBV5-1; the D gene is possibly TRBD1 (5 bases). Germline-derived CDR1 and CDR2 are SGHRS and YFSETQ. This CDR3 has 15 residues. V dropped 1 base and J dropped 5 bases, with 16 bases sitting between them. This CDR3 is CASSLLAGNFHEQYF. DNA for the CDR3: TGCGCCAGCAGCTTGTTGGCAGGGAATTTCCACGAGCAGTACTTC.

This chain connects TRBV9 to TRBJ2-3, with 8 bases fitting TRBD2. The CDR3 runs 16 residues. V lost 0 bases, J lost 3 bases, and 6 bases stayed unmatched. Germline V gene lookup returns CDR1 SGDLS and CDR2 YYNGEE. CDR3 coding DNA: TGTGCCAGCAGCGTAGAGTACGGGGGGGCTACAGATACGCAGTATTTT. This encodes CASSVEYGGATDTQYF.

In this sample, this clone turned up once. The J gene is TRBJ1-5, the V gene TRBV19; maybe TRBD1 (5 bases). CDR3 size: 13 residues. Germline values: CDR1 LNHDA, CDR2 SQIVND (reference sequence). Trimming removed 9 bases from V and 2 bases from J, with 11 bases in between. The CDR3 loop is CASGLTGNQPQHF. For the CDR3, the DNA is TGTGCCAGCGGCCTGACAGGCAATCAGCCCCAGCATTTT.